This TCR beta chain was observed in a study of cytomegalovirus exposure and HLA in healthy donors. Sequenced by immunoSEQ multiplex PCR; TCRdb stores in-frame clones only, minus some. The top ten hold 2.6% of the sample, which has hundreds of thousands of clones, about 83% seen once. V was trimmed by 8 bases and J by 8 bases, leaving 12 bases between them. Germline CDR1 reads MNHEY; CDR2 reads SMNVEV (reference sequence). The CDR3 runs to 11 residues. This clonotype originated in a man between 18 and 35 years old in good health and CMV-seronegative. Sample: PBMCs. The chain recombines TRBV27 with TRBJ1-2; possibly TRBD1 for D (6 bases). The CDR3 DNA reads TGTGCCAGCCGGGACATTAGGGGCTACACCTTC. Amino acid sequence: CASRDIRGYTF.